These 29 T cell receptor beta chains share one sample of origin, sequenced in a study of cytomegalovirus exposure and HLA in healthy donors. A multiplex PCR was run with 60 Vbeta primers and 13 Jbeta primers. Produced via immunoSEQ multiplex PCR; TCRdb's table is partial and in-frame only. This table holds tens of thousands of clones, roughly 79% found once. Sequences were obtained from PBMCs. The receptors here all came from a male donor in good health and CMV-seronegative.

The J gene is TRBJ1-5, the V gene TRBV6-4; 7 bases are shared with TRBD1. CDR3 length equals 14 residues. CDR1 and CDR2 from the germline V gene are MRHNA and SNTAGT. V was clipped by 7 bases and J by 4 bases; unmatched bases: 7. CDR3: CASMPQGGNQPQHF. As DNA, the CDR3 is TGTGCCAGCATGCCGCAGGGGGGAAATCAGCCCCAGCATTTT.

This rearrangement joins TRBV5-6 to TRBJ1-1; a weak D match, TRBD1 (5 bases). Germline CDR1 SGHDT, CDR2 YYEEEE. CDR3 length: 14 amino acids. V shed 3 bases and J shed 4 bases, with 13 bases lying between them. This CDR3 reads CASSWTGGRTEAFF. CDR3 nucleotides: TGTGCCAGCAGCTGGACGGGGGGACGCACTGAAGCTTTCTTT.

This chain connects TRBV30 to TRBJ1-2; TRBD1 agrees at 9 bases. Germline CDR1 is GTSNPN and CDR2 is SVGIG (reference sequence). The CDR3 runs 13 residues. V dropped 2 bases and J dropped 8; count of bases not matched to a gene: 6. The CDR3 DNA reads TGTGCCTGGAGTTCAACAGGGGGCAGGGGCTACACCTTC. It is translated as CAWSSTGGRGYTF.

The chain is built from TRBV7-2 and TRBJ2-7, with 8 positions matching TRBD1. Germline V gene data show CDR1 as SGHTA and CDR2 as FQGNSA. The CDR3 extends over 14 amino acids. V lost 8 bases to trimming and J lost 3 bases; unmatched junction nucleotides: 9. CDR3 sequence (DNA): TGTGCCAGCCAAAAAACAGGGGGTGGCTACGAGCAGTACTTC. This gives the protein CASQKTGGGYEQYF. The complete variable domain, with remaining parts taken from reference TRBV7-2 and TRBJ2-7, reads GAGVSQSPSNKVTEKGKDVELRCDPISGHTALYWYRQSLGQGLEFLIYFQGNSAPDKSGLPSDRFSAERTGGSVSTLTIQRTQQEDSAVYLCASQKTGGGYEQYFGPGTRLTVT.

The V and J genes are TRBV7-2 and TRBJ2-7, with TRBD2 matching over 9 bases. Germline V gene data show CDR1 as SGHTA and CDR2 as FQGNSA. The CDR3 loop spans 15 amino acids. V was pared by 5 bases and J by 0 bases, with 5 bases of the junction left unmatched. The CDR3 loop reads CASSRLAVSSYEQYF. The CDR3 nucleotides read TGTGCCAGCAGCCGACTAGCGGTGAGCTCCTACGAGCAGTACTTC.

The sample holds a few counts of this clone. This chain joins TRBV25-1 and TRBJ2-2, with D hard to call. The CDR3 extends over 15 amino acids. CDR1 MGHDK and CDR2 SYGVNS come from the germline V gene. V was shortened by 2 bases and J by 3 bases, with 10 bases between the two germline ends. In DNA form, the CDR3 reads TGTGCCAGCAGTGAAAGTGGGCGCGACACCGGGGAGCTGTTTTTT. Translation: CASSESGRDTGELFF.

V is TRBV4-3 and J is TRBJ1-5; 7 nucleotides match TRBD1. V gave up 0 bases and J gave up 5 bases; unmatched junction bases: 4. This CDR3 is 15 amino acids long. The germline gives CDR1 LGHNA, CDR2 YSLEER. The DNA for the CDR3 is TGCGCCAGCAGCCAAGACCGACAGGGCCATCAGCCCCAGCATTTT. Translating it yields CASSQDRQGHQPQHF.

The chain employs TRBV5-1 and TRBJ2-5; 7 nucleotides align to TRBD2. This CDR3 has 15 amino acids. The ends lost 5 bases at V and 4 bases at J; junction bases unmatched: 11. The germline V gene has CDR1 SGHRS and CDR2 YFSETQ. CDR3 DNA sequence: TGCGCCAGCAGAAAAGGCCGGGACTATACAGAGACCCAGTACTTC. Protein sequence: CASRKGRDYTETQYF.

The V call is TRBV29-1, the J call TRBJ1-1, with no clear D. The germline V gene encodes CDR1 SQVTM and CDR2 ANQGSEA. Trimming stripped 6 bases from V and 0 bases from J, with 8 bases between. The CDR3 is 12 amino acids. The CDR3 loop is CSVEGLNTEAFF. In nucleotides, the CDR3 is TGCAGCGTCGAGGGATTGAACACTGAAGCTTTCTTT.

The rearrangement uses TRBV4-2 and TRBJ2-5, with D possibly TRBD1 on 5 matching bases. Germline assignment: CDR1 LGHNA and CDR2 YNFKEQ. Trimming stripped 0 bases from V and 1 base from J, with 12 bases between. This CDR3 is 16 amino acids long. CDR3 in DNA: TGTGCCAGCAGCCAAGAAGGGCAGGGCGTCCAAGAGACCCAGTACTTC. This gives the protein CASSQEGQGVQETQYF.

The rearrangement uses TRBV5-1 and TRBJ1-4; TRBD1 aligns across 7 bases. Looked up from germline, CDR1 is SGHRS and CDR2 is YFSETQ. This CDR3 has 14 residues. Trimming removed 0 bases from V and 8 bases from J; junction bases left unmatched: 4. CDR3 nucleotide sequence: TGCGCCAGCAGCTTGGTAGGGGGCGGCGAAAAACTGTTTTTT. Translating it yields CASSLVGGGEKLFF.

The chain couples TRBV5-6 to TRBJ1-6, with 9 bases matching TRBD1. Trimming cost V 4 bases and J 9 bases; bases outside gene matches: 8. From germline, CDR1 is SGHDT and CDR2 YYEEEE. This CDR3 region has 15 residues. CDR3 coding DNA: TGTGCCAGCAGCCGAATGACAGGGGGGCCTTCACCCCTCCACTTT. This translates into CASSRMTGGPSPLHF.

The rearrangement links TRBV9 to TRBJ2-2, with 7 bases fitting TRBD2. There are 18 residues in the CDR3. From germline, CDR1 is SGDLS and CDR2 YYNGEE. V trimming: 0 bases; J trimming: 3 bases; junction bases outside the gene matches: 11. The CDR3 loop is CASSVATRLAEYTGELFF. Written as DNA, the CDR3 is TGTGCCAGCAGCGTAGCTACGAGGCTAGCGGAATACACCGGGGAGCTGTTTTTT.

This clone was detected only a few times. The gene calls are TRBV4-2 and TRBJ1-1; TRBD1 might be the D (5 bases). V was clipped by 2 bases and J by 1 base, with 14 bases between them. This CDR3 is 16 amino acids long. Germline CDR1 reads LGHNA; CDR2 reads YNFKEQ. The CDR3 nucleotides read TGTGCCAGCAGCCAACTTGCGGGGGATCCGAACACTGAAGCTTTCTTT. Translating gives CASSQLAGDPNTEAFF.

A few counts support this clone. V and J are TRBV5-4 and TRBJ2-7; 8 nucleotides agree with TRBD1. This CDR3 comprises 15 residues. Germline V gene sequence: CDR1 SGHNT, CDR2 YYREEE (reference sequence). V gave up 3 bases and J gave up 4 bases; unmatched junction bases: 9. The CDR3: CASSSQNRGAYEQYF. DNA of the CDR3: TGTGCCAGCAGCTCCCAGAACAGGGGGGCGTACGAGCAGTACTTC.

In its sample, this clone was seen a few times. The chain uses TRBV7-9 and TRBJ1-1, with TRBD1 matching over 8 bases. This CDR3 spans 16 amino acids. Germline-derived CDR1 and CDR2 are SEHNR and FQNEAQ (reference sequence). J was trimmed by 1 base and V by 6 bases; bases with no gene match: 10. This CDR3 is CASSPSGGLGNTEAFF. The CDR3 DNA is TGTGCCAGCAGTCCCTCAGGGGGCCTTGGGAACACTGAAGCTTTCTTT.

This clone has only a few counts. J is TRBJ1-1 and V is TRBV15; D ambiguous. The CDR3 is made up of 14 amino acids. Germline V gene data show CDR1 as LNHNV and CDR2 as YYDKDF (reference sequence). Trimming took off 2 bases at V and 3 bases at J, with 10 bases between the two ends. In DNA, the CDR3 is TGTGCCACCAGCAGAATCGCAAGAGACACTGAAGCTTTCTTT. Translation gives CATSRIARDTEAFF.

This chain uses TRBV11-3 with TRBJ2-2, with TRBD1 matching over 10 bases. J was trimmed by 0 bases and V by 3 bases; bases with no gene match: 1. The germline CDR1 and CDR2 sequences are SGHNT and YENEEA. The CDR3 has 16 residues. CDR3 residues: CASSFGQGANTGELFF. CDR3 nucleotide sequence: TGTGCCAGCAGCTTCGGACAGGGGGCGAACACCGGGGAGCTGTTTTTT. Variable domain in full (rest from reference TRBV11-3 and TRBJ2-2): EAGVVQSPRYKIIEKKQPVAFWCNPISGHNTLYWYLQNLGQGPELLIRYENEEAVDDSQLPKDRFSAERLKGVDSTLKIQPAELGDSAVYLCASSFGQGANTGELFFGEGSRLTVL.

CDR3 in amino acids: CASREATSGTMGQFF. The CDR3 DNA follows: TGTGCCAGCAGGGAAGCGACTAGCGGAACAATGGGGCAGTTCTTC. The rearrangement uses TRBV5-4 and TRBJ2-1, with TRBD2 matching 9 bases. The ends lost 5 bases at V and 12 bases at J; junction bases unmatched: 15. This CDR3 comprises 15 residues. Germline CDR1 SGHNT, CDR2 YYREEE (reference sequence).

In this sample, this clone turned up once. V usage is TRBV11-2 and J usage is TRBJ2-1; D is uncertain. Between the trimmed V and J ends, which lost 0 bases and 8 bases, there was a span of 8 bases. CDR1 and CDR2 from the germline V gene are SGHAT and FQNNGV. The CDR3 spans 13 residues. The DNA for the CDR3 is TGTGCCAGCAGCTTAGAAATTCGAGATGAGCAGTTCTTC. Protein sequence: CASSLEIRDEQFF. The complete variable domain, with remaining parts taken from reference TRBV11-2 and TRBJ2-1, reads EAGVAQSPRYKIIEKRQSVAFWCNPISGHATLYWYQQILGQGPKLLIQFQNNGVVDDSQLPKDRFSAERLKGVDSTLKIQPAKLEDSAVYLCASSLEIRDEQFFGPGTRLTVL.

Written as DNA, the CDR3 is TGTGCCATCAGCCAGGGTAAGACGGAAGCTTTCTTT. It specifies CAISQGKTEAFF. The chain links TRBV10-3 to TRBJ1-1; D is perhaps TRBD1 (5 bases). V lost 6 bases and J 8 bases, leaving 13 bases between the germline ends. There are 12 residues in the CDR3. Germline V gives CDR1 ENHRY, CDR2 SYGVKD.

V is TRBV6-5 and J is TRBJ1-2; TRBD1 aligns across 8 bases. The CDR3 contains 15 residues. V lost 5 bases and J lost 4; bases outside the gene matches: 9. The germline V gene encodes CDR1 MNHEY and CDR2 SVGAGI. The CDR3 DNA sequence: TGTGCCAGCAGTCCCCGGACAGGGAACGGCTATGGCTACACCTTC. It specifies CASSPRTGNGYGYTF.

CDR3: CASSYGRGATVQTQYF. As DNA, the CDR3 is TGTGCCAGCAGTTACGGGCGGGGGGCAACGGTCCAGACCCAGTACTTC. V and J are TRBV6-5 and TRBJ2-5, with 8 nucleotides matching TRBD2. Germline V gene lookup returns CDR1 MNHEY and CDR2 SVGAGI. V lost 2 bases, J lost 6 bases, and 11 bases stayed unmatched. The CDR3 extends over 16 amino acids.

V gene TRBV2 combines with J gene TRBJ2-1; TRBD1 matches at 9 bases. Trimming took 5 bases from V and 5 from J; bases not matched to a gene: 1. This CDR3 contains 13 residues. The V gene's germline CDR1 is SNHLY and CDR2 FYNNEI. CDR3: CASSRDRDNEQFF. The CDR3 DNA follows: TGTGCCAGCAGTAGGGACAGGGACAATGAGCAGTTCTTC.

V is TRBV5-1 and J is TRBJ2-7; a weak D match, TRBD2 (6 bases). Germline V gives CDR1 SGHRS, CDR2 YFSETQ. With 4 bases removed from V and 2 bases from J, the gap between germline ends came to 10 bases. This CDR3 has 13 residues. For the CDR3, the DNA is TGCGCCAGCAGCGGAGGGAACCCCTACGAGCAGTACTTC. It specifies CASSGGNPYEQYF.

Turning to this clone: The germline gene is not matched at one end of the junction; a read error may be the cause. V and J are TRBV4-3 and TRBJ2-1, with 12 bases that match TRBD1. CDR3 length equals 21 residues. The germline gives CDR1 LGHNA, CDR2 YSLEER. The CDR3 here is CASGQVFPGQGASQRYNEQFF. The DNA of the CDR3 is TGCGCCAGCGGCCAAGTGTTTCCGGGACAGGGGGCGAGCCAGCGGTACAATGAGCAGTTCTTC.

The rearrangement joins TRBV13 to TRBJ1-1; D remains ambiguous. Per germline, CDR1 PRHDT and CDR2 FYEKMQ (reference sequence). Trimming pared 4 bases from V and 3 bases from J, leaving 6 bases between. This CDR3 region has 12 residues. This CDR3 is CASSSQDTEAFF. For the CDR3, the DNA is TGTGCCAGCAGCTCTCAGGACACTGAAGCTTTCTTT.

The V gene is TRBV4-3, the J gene TRBJ1-4; 9 bases are a match to TRBD1. The V segment lost 4 bases and the J segment 8 bases; nucleotides outside the gene matches: 11. The germline V gene encodes CDR1 LGHNA and CDR2 YSLEER. This CDR3 contains 16 residues. The CDR3 DNA reads as TGCGCCAGCAGCCGCACAGGGGGCGCCGGGGGGGAAAAACTGTTTTTT. Amino acids: CASSRTGGAGGEKLFF.

The V call is TRBV7-9, the J call TRBJ1-1; 7 nucleotides match TRBD1. The germline gives CDR1 SEHNR, CDR2 FQNEAQ (reference sequence). V gave up 4 bases and J gave up 3 bases; unmatched junction bases: 5. This CDR3 contains 14 residues. The CDR3 DNA sequence: TGTGCCAGCAGCTACAGCGGACAGGACACTGAAGCTTTCTTT. Protein sequence: CASSYSGQDTEAFF.